This entry lists 15 T cell receptor beta chains sequenced from one sample in a study of OX40 agonist ivuxolimab in advanced cancers. Sequencing used immunoSEQ multiplex PCR; TCRdb keeps in-frame clones, though not all of them. This table has roughly 50,000 clones, 80% to 85% appearing once. The sample consisted of CD4+ or CD8+ T cells sorted from blood, taken in a trial of the OX40 agonist ivuxolimab. All receptors derive from an adult with an advanced solid tumor such as melanoma, head and neck, liver or kidney cancer.

V and J are TRBV7-7 and TRBJ2-5, with 10 bases identical to TRBD2. CDR1 SSHAT and CDR2 FNYEAQ come from the germline V gene (reference sequence). Trimming took 5 bases from V and 2 from J; bases not matched to a gene: 5. The CDR3 totals 15 residues. Here the CDR3 DNA reads TGTGCCAGCAGCGCGGGACTAGCGCCTCAAGAGACCCAGTACTTC. This gives the protein CASSAGLAPQETQYF.

This clone was observed a single time. J is TRBJ2-5 and V is TRBV14, with 7 bases lining up with TRBD2. J lost 1 base, V lost 3 bases, and 5 bases had no gene match. This CDR3 is 15 amino acids long. CDR1 is SGHDN and CDR2 is FVKESK in the germline V gene. The CDR3 protein is CASSQTGTTQETQYF. In DNA form, the CDR3 reads TGTGCCAGCAGCCAGACCGGGACTACCCAAGAGACCCAGTACTTC.

This chain links TRBV5-5 with TRBJ1-4; D gene ambiguous. CDR1 is SGHKS and CDR2 is YYEKEE in the germline V gene (reference sequence). The CDR3 contains 13 residues. V was trimmed by 4 bases and J by 7 bases, leaving 11 bases between them. The CDR3 here is CASSRRPTEKLFF. The CDR3 nucleotides read TGTGCCAGCAGCAGAAGGCCTACTGAAAAACTGTTTTTT.

The V and J genes are TRBV28 and TRBJ1-4, with TRBD1 matching 7 bases. This CDR3 region has 15 residues. V trimming: 5 bases; J trimming: 0 bases; junction bases outside the gene matches: 3. Germline V gene sequence: CDR1 MDHEN, CDR2 SYDVKM. The chain's CDR3 is CASSDTGATNEKLFF. The CDR3 nucleotides are TGTGCCAGCAGTGATACAGGGGCAACTAATGAAAAACTGTTTTTT.

This chain links TRBV5-1 with TRBJ2-3, with 8 bases fitting TRBD1. V lost 4 bases to trimming and J lost 8 bases; unmatched junction nucleotides: 9. The germline V gene encodes CDR1 SGHRS and CDR2 YFSETQ. This CDR3 is 14 amino acids long. CDR3 region: CASSPHEDRGTQYF. The CDR3 DNA reads as TGCGCCAGCAGCCCACATGAAGACAGGGGTACGCAGTATTTT.

CDR3 sequence: CASSLGGWGLTGELFF. As DNA, the CDR3 is TGTGCCAGCAGCTTGGGCGGGTGGGGGCTAACCGGGGAGCTGTTTTTT. The chain has TRBV5-4 and TRBJ2-2, with D maybe TRBD1 (6 bases). Trimming shortened V by 0 bases and J by 5 bases, and 14 bases separated the two germline ends. CDR1 SGHNT and CDR2 YYREEE come from the germline V gene (reference sequence). The CDR3 has 16 residues.

The gene calls are TRBV7-9 and TRBJ2-1; D not certain. The V gene's germline CDR1 is SEHNR and CDR2 FQNEAQ (reference sequence). Deletions cut 1 base from V and 9 bases from J, with 13 bases between. The CDR3 is 14 amino acids. In DNA, the CDR3 is TGTGCCAGCAGCTTAGGCATTGGGGTGGGTGAGCAGTTCTTC. Encoded protein: CASSLGIGVGEQFF.

The V call is TRBV30, the J call TRBJ2-5; maybe TRBD2 (5 bases). In germline, CDR1 is GTSNPN, CDR2 SVGIG (reference sequence). V was clipped by 3 bases and J by 1 base, with 9 bases between them. The CDR3 extends over 13 amino acids. The CDR3 reads CAWRTRGQETQYF. The CDR3 DNA is TGTGCCTGGAGAACTAGAGGCCAAGAGACCCAGTACTTC.

This chain joins TRBV7-2 and TRBJ2-7; maybe TRBD1 (6 bases). Between the trimmed V and J ends, which lost 3 bases and 0 bases, there was a span of 12 bases. Per the germline V gene, CDR1 is SGHTA and CDR2 is FQGNSA. The CDR3 spans 15 residues. The CDR3 is CASSFRQAGSYEQYF. CDR3 sequence (DNA): TGTGCCAGCAGCTTCCGACAGGCGGGCTCCTACGAGCAGTACTTC.

CDR3 coding DNA: TGTGCCAGCAGCCCGAGACTAGCGGGGACAAACAATGAGCAGTTCTTC. It encodes CASSPRLAGTNNEQFF. This chain joins TRBV7-2 and TRBJ2-1; 11 bases line up with TRBD2. V lost 5 bases and J lost 5; bases outside the gene matches: 8. The CDR3 is 16 residues long. Looked up from germline, CDR1 is SGHTA and CDR2 is FQGNSA.

The chain is built from TRBV6-6 and TRBJ1-5; D not resolved. CDR1 is MNHNY and CDR2 is SVGAGI in the germline V gene (reference sequence). V was shortened by 0 bases and J by 10 bases, with 10 bases between the two germline ends. The CDR3 totals 13 residues. This chain's CDR3 is CASSYSSLQPQHF. CDR3 nucleotide sequence: TGTGCCAGCAGTTACTCCTCGCTACAACCCCAGCATTTT.

CDR3 residues: CASSLARRFTEAFF. CDR3 DNA sequence: TGTGCCAGCAGCTTAGCTAGAAGATTCACTGAAGCTTTCTTT. The J gene is TRBJ1-1, the V gene TRBV7-2; no clear D gene. Trimming cost V 0 bases and J 4 bases, with 9 bases left between them. The germline CDR1 and CDR2 sequences are SGHTA and FQGNSA. The length of the CDR3 is 14 residues. Filled out from reference TRBV7-2 and TRBJ1-1, the complete variable domain reads GAGVSQSPSNKVTEKGKDVELRCDPISGHTALYWYRQSLGQGLEFLIYFQGNSAPDKSGLPSDRFSAERTGGSVSTLTIQRTQQEDSAVYLCASSLARRFTEAFFGQGTRLTVV.

The chain is built from TRBV7-2 and TRBJ1-1; D uncertain. Germline CDR1 is SGHTA and CDR2 is FQGNSA. The CDR3 extends over 13 amino acids. Trimming pared 6 bases from V and 1 base from J, leaving 9 bases between. This CDR3 reads CASRSSRNTEAFF. CDR3 nucleotide sequence: TGTGCCAGCAGATCTAGCAGGAACACTGAAGCTTTCTTT.

CDR3 amino acids: CASSYGQAKNTGELFF. The CDR3 nucleotides read TGTGCCAGCAGTTACGGGCAGGCCAAGAACACCGGGGAGCTGTTTTTT. V usage is TRBV6-6 and J usage is TRBJ2-2; D call uncertain. CDR3 size: 16 residues. In germline, CDR1 is MNHNY, CDR2 SVGAGI (reference sequence). V was pared by 2 bases and J by 1 base, with 11 bases between.

This clone was detected only a few times. The rearrangement joins TRBV4-2 to TRBJ1-4; maybe TRBD1 (5 bases). V lost 0 bases and J lost 5, with 10 bases in between. Germline V gene lookup returns CDR1 LGHNA and CDR2 YNFKEQ. The CDR3 totals 15 residues. The CDR3 DNA reads as TGTGCCAGCAGCCAAGAACCGGGGGGGAATGAAAAACTGTTTTTT. Amino acid sequence: CASSQEPGGNEKLFF.